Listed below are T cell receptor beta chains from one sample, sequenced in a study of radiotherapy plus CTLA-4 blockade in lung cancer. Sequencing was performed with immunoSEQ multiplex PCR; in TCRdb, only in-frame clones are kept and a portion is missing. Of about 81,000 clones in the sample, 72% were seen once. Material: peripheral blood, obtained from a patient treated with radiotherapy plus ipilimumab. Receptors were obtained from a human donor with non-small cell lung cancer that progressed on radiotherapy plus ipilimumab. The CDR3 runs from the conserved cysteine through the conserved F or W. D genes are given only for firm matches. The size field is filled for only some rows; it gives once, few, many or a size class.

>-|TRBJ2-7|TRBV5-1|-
CASSLRAHPSEQYF
TGCGCCAGCAGCTTGCGGGCTCATCCTAGCGAGCAGTACTTC
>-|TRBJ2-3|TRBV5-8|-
CASSFQLHTDTQYF
TGTGCCAGCAGCTTTCAACTGCACACAGATACGCAGTATTTT
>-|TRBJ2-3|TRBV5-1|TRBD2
CASSLGPARSGGRDTQYF
TGCGCCAGCAGCTTGGGCCCCGCTCGCAGCGGGGGGCGGGATACGCAGTATTTT
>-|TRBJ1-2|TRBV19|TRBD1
CASSVPGQGYYGYTF
TGTGCCAGTAGTGTCCCGGGACAGGGGTACTATGGCTACACCTTC
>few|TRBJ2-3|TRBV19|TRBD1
CASSIGTASTDTQYF
TGTGCCAGTAGTATTGGGACAGCTAGCACAGATACGCAGTATTTT
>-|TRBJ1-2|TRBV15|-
CATSRDLYGYTF
TGTGCCACCAGCAGAGATCTCTATGGCTACACCTTC
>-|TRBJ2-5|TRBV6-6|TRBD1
CASTPTGGQETQYF
TGTGCCAGCACCCCGACAGGGGGCCAAGAGACCCAGTACTTC
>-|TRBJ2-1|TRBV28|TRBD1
CASSLPPPGQGAGEQFF
TGTGCCAGCAGTTTACCACCCCCAGGACAGGGGGCAGGTGAGCAGTTCTTC
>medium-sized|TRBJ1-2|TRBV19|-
CASRQGPYGYTF
TGTGCCAGTAGACAGGGCCCCTATGGCTACACCTTC
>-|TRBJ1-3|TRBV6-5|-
CASSSGGNTIYF
TGTGCCAGCAGTTCGGGGGGAAACACCATATATTTT
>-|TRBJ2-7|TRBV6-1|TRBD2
CASSNPGLAMYEQYF
TGTGCCAGCAGCAACCCGGGACTAGCTATGTACGAGCAGTACTTC
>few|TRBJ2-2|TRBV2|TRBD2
CASRSGTSTGELFF
TGTGCCAGCAGGTCGGGGACTAGCACCGGGGAGCTGTTTTTT
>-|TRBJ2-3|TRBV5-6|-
CASTIKVDTSTDTQYF
TGTGCCAGCACCATAAAGGTAGACACTAGCACAGATACGCAGTATTTT
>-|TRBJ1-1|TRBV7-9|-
CASSRGGIMNTEAFF
TGTGCCAGCAGCCGAGGGGGAATTATGAACACTGAAGCTTTCTTT
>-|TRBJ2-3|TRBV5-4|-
CASSPPGGTDTQYF
TGTGCCAGCAGCCCACCTGGGGGCACAGATACGCAGTATTTT
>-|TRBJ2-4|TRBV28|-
CASRGPGADIQYF
TGTGCCAGCAGGGGCCCGGGGGCGGACATTCAGTACTTC
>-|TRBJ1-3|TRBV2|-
CASSESGGNTIYF
TGTGCCAGCAGTGAAAGTGGCGGAAACACCATATATTTT
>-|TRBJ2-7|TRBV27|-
CASSPTGYEQYF
TGTGCCAGCAGTCCGACAGGATACGAGCAGTACTTC
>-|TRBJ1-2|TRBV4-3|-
CASSQIEKDGYTF
TGCGCCAGCAGCCAAATCGAGAAGGATGGCTACACCTTC
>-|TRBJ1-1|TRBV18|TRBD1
CASSTTGGTEAFF
TGTGCCAGCTCAACGACAGGGGGGACTGAAGCTTTCTTT
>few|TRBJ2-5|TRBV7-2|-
CASSLNSRRTQYF
TGTGCCAGCAGCTTGAACTCCCGGCGGACCCAGTACTTC
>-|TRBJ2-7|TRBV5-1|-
CASSLEDMPYEQYF
TGCGCCAGCAGCTTGGAGGACATGCCCTACGAGCAGTACTTC
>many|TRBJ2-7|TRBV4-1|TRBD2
CASSQGASGSYEQYF
TGCGCCAGCAGCCAAGGAGCTAGCGGGAGCTACGAGCAGTACTTC
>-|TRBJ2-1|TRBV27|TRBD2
CASRSSGLSYNEQFF
TGTGCCAGCAGGAGTAGCGGGTTATCCTACAATGAGCAGTTCTTC
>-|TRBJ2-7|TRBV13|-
CASSQGQPYEQYF
TGTGCCAGCAGCCAAGGACAGCCCTACGAGCAGTACTTC
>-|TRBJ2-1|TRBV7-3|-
CASSIGANNEQFF
TGTGCCAGCAGCATAGGGGCCAACAATGAGCAGTTCTTC
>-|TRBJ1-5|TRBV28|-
CASSSQMRPQGIGSNQPQHF
TGTGCCAGCAGTTCCCAAATGCGTCCTCAAGGGATCGGCAGCAATCAGCCCCAGCATTTT
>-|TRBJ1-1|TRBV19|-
CASSRVESVTEAFF
TGTGCCAGTAGCAGAGTGGAAAGTGTCACTGAAGCTTTCTTT
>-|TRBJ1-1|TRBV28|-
CASSLPEGKEAFF
TGTGCCAGCAGTTTACCAGAGGGGAAGGAAGCTTTCTTT
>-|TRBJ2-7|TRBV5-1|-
CASSLDMESSYEQYF
TGCGCCAGCAGCTTGGATATGGAGTCTTCCTACGAGCAGTACTTC
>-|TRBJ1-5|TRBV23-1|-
CASSHPGQGGSNQPQHF
TGCGCCAGCAGTCACCCCGGGCAGGGTGGGAGCAATCAGCCCCAGCATTTT
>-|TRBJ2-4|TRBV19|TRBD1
CASRTTGSKNIQYF
TGTGCCAGTAGGACGACAGGGTCCAAAAACATTCAGTACTTC
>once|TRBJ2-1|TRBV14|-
CASSQGYEQFF
TGTGCCAGCAGCCAAGGGTATGAGCAGTTCTTC
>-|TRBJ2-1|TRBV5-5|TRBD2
CASSPGSGGYNEQFF
TGTGCCAGCAGCCCCGGTAGCGGGGGTTACAATGAGCAGTTCTTC
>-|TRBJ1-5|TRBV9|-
CASSLQGGDQPQHF
TGTGCCAGCAGTCTACAGGGAGGGGATCAGCCCCAGCATTTT
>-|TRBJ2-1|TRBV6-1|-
CASSEISRQSNEQFF
TGTGCCAGCAGTGAAATTTCTAGACAATCCAATGAGCAGTTCTTC
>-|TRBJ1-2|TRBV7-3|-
CASSLNSGGRDSGYTF
TGTGCCAGCAGCTTAAACTCTGGTGGCAGGGACTCTGGCTACACCTTC
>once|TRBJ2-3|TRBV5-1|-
CASSYPGTVTDTQYF
TGCGCCAGCAGTTACCCAGGGACCGTAACAGATACGCAGTATTTT
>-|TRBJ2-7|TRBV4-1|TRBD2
CASSYLPGLADYEQYF
TGCGCCAGCAGCTACCTACCGGGACTAGCGGACTACGAGCAGTACTTC
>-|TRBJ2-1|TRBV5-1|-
CASSLYLRGAYNEQFF
TGCGCCAGCAGCTTGTACCTTAGGGGGGCTTACAATGAGCAGTTCTTC
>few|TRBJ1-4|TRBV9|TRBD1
CASSGQTGNNEKLFF
TGTGCCAGCAGCGGACAGACAGGGAATAATGAAAAACTGTTTTTT
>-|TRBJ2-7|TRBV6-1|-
CASSRLGKDEQYF
TGTGCCAGCAGTAGGTTGGGGAAGGACGAGCAGTACTTC
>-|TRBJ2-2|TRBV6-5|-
CATKVRVNTGELFF
TGTGCCACTAAAGTTCGCGTTAACACCGGGGAGCTGTTTTTT
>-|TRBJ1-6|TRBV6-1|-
CASNRGLDNSPLHF
TGTGCCAGCAACCGAGGGTTAGATAATTCACCCCTCCACTTT
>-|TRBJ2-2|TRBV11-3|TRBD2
CASSPGGRALSGELFF
TGTGCCAGCAGCCCGGGGGGGAGGGCCTTGTCCGGGGAGCTGTTTTTT
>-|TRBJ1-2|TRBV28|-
CASSPIRGGHTF
TGTGCCAGCAGTCCCATTAGGGGCGGTCATACCTTC
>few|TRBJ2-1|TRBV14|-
CASSRYNEQFF
TGTGCCAGCAGCCGATACAATGAGCAGTTCTTC
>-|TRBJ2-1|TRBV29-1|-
CSVDPAGYNEQFF
TGCAGCGTTGACCCAGCGGGTTACAATGAGCAGTTCTTC
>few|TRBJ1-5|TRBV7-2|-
CASSFGLNQPQHF
TGTGCCAGCAGCTTCGGCCTAAATCAGCCCCAGCATTTT
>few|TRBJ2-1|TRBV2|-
CASSEWTVSEQFF
TGTGCCAGCAGTGAATGGACGGTATCTGAGCAGTTCTTC
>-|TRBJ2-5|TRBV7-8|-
CASSLPSVETQYF
TGTGCCAGCAGCTTACCATCGGTAGAGACCCAGTACTTC
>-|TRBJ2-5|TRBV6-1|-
CASSVGGPTQETQYF
TGTGCCAGCAGTGTGGGGGGGCCCACTCAAGAGACCCAGTACTTC
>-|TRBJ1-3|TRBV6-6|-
CASSYDTAYSGNTIYF
TGTGCCAGCAGTTACGATACGGCCTACTCTGGAAACACCATATATTTT
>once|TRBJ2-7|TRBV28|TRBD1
CASSSTGGVDYEQYF
TGTGCCAGCAGTTCAACAGGGGGCGTCGACTACGAGCAGTACTTC
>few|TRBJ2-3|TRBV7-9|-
CASTKAGSTDTQYF
TGTGCCAGCACCAAAGCGGGTAGCACAGATACGCAGTATTTT